The rows below give T cell receptor beta chains drawn from one sample of a study of blood T cell repertoires in COVID-19. Sequenced by immunoSEQ multiplex PCR; TCRdb stores in-frame clones only, minus some. The sample consists of over 200,000 clones, 85% of them appearing once. Sequenced input: PBMCs or T cells enriched from blood (not recorded which). The receptors come from a man between 40 and 49 years old who had recovered from COVID-19. CDR3s include the opening cysteine and the closing phenylalanine or tryptophan. A D gene is named only where the DNA matches it firmly. Where a row states a size, it is once, few, many or the class of an expanded clone; other rows omit it.

d_gene | j_gene | v_gene | abundance | CDR3nt | CDR3aa
. | TRBJ1-2 | TRBV30 | . | TGTGCCTGGAGTGCAGACAGCTATGGCTACACCTTC | CAWSADSYGYTF
. | TRBJ2-3 | TRBV27 | . | TGTGCCAGCAGTTTGGAGGGGGCAGGGAAAGGGACAGATACGCAGTATTTT | CASSLEGAGKGTDTQYF
TRBD2 | TRBJ2-1 | TRBV5-6 | . | TGTGCCAGCAGCTTGGGGGGACTAGCGCTTTACAATGAGCAGTTCTTC | CASSLGGLALYNEQFF
TRBD2 | TRBJ2-3 | TRBV19 | . | TGTGCCAGTAGTATAGCGGGGGGTAGCACAGATACGCAGTATTTT | CASSIAGGSTDTQYF
. | TRBJ2-5 | TRBV7-2 | . | TGTGCCAGCAGCCCGGACAGTGACCCCCGGGAGACCCAGTACTTC | CASSPDSDPRETQYF
. | TRBJ2-2 | TRBV11-2 | . | TGTGCCAGCAGCTTCATCCAGGGTGGCACCGGGGAGCTGTTTTTT | CASSFIQGGTGELFF
TRBD2 | TRBJ2-1 | TRBV27 | . | TGTGCCAGCACCCAAGCGGGAGGGGGCTACAATGAGCAGTTCTTC | CASTQAGGGYNEQFF
TRBD2 | TRBJ2-7 | TRBV12-5 | . | TGTGCTAGTGGCCCCGGGACTAGCCGCTACGAGCAGTACTTC | CASGPGTSRYEQYF
TRBD2 | TRBJ2-1 | TRBV3-1/TRBV3-2 | few | TGTGCCAGCAGCGCCCGGACTAGCGGGAGTCCCAACAATGAGCAGTTCTTC | CASSARTSGSPNNEQFF
. | TRBJ2-1 | TRBV5-1 | . | TGCGCCAGCAGCTTGGGGACAGACCGAACTAGTTTCAATGAGCAGTTCTTC | CASSLGTDRTSFNEQFF
. | TRBJ2-1 | TRBV11-2 | . | TGTGCCAGCAGCTTAGGGGCTGAGCAGTTCTTC | CASSLGAEQFF
. | TRBJ1-1 | TRBV27 | . | TGTGCCAGCAGTCTCTTGGGGACACTGAACACTGAAGCTTTCTTT | CASSLLGTLNTEAFF
. | TRBJ1-2 | TRBV28 | few | TGTGCCAGCAGTTTACGGAGTCGAGGCTACACCTTC | CASSLRSRGYTF
TRBD1 | TRBJ2-7 | TRBV5-1 | . | TGCGCCAGCAGCTACCGGGGACAGGGGGTCTACGAGCAGTACTTC | CASSYRGQGVYEQYF
TRBD1 | TRBJ1-1 | TRBV7-8 | . | TGTGCCAGCAGCGACAGGGTACGGGGCACTGAAGCTTTCTTT | CASSDRVRGTEAFF
TRBD2 | TRBJ2-3 | TRBV24-1 | . | TGTGCCACCAGTGATTTGTGGCAGGGAGGGACGCAGTATTTT | CATSDLWQGGTQYF
TRBD1 | TRBJ2-1 | TRBV5-1 | . | TGCGCCAGCAGCCCTCGGACAGGGGGTCCCTACAATGAGCAGTTCTTC | CASSPRTGGPYNEQFF
. | TRBJ2-3 | TRBV5-1 | . | TGCGCCAGCGGGTTAGCGCCCATGGGCACAGATACGCAGTATTTT | CASGLAPMGTDTQYF
. | TRBJ2-5 | TRBV18 | . | TGTGCCAGCTCACTGACTAGAGGAGAGACCCAGTACTTC | CASSLTRGETQYF
. | TRBJ2-2 | TRBV24-1 | once | TGTGCCACCAGTGTGGAGGGGGCGTCTGGCGGGGAGCTGTTTTTT | CATSVEGASGGELFF
. | TRBJ2-5 | TRBV2 | . | TGTGCCAGCACGGGTGGTGGTGCGGAGACCCAGTACTTC | CASTGGGAETQYF
. | TRBJ2-2 | TRBV5-6 | . | TGTGCCAGCAGCGTGACACCCCCAGCCACCGGGGAGCTGTTTTTT | CASSVTPPATGELFF
TRBD1 | TRBJ1-5 | TRBV19 | few | TGTGCCAGTAGCTCGACAGGGAGAGGTGTTGGCAATCAGCCCCAGCATTTT | CASSSTGRGVGNQPQHF
TRBD2 | TRBJ2-7 | TRBV19 | . | TGTGCCAGTAGTCCGGGACTAGCGGGCTACGAGCAGTACTTC | CASSPGLAGYEQYF
. | TRBJ2-7 | TRBV21-1 | . | TGTGCCAGCAGCATCCTCGGGACACCCTACGAGCAGTACTTC | CASSILGTPYEQYF